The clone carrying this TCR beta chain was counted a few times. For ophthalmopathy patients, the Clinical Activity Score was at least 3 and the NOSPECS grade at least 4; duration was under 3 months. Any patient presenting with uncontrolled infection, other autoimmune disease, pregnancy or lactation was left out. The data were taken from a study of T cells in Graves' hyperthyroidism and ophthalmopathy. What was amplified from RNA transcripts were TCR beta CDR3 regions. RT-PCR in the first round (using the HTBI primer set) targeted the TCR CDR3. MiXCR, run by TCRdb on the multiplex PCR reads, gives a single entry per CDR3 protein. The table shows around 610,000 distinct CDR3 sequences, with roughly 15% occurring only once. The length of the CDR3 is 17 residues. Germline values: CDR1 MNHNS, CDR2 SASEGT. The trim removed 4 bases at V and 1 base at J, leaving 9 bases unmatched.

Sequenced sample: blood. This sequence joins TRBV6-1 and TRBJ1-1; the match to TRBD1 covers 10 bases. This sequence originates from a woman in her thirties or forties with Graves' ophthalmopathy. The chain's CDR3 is CASSGPGQGLGNTEAFF. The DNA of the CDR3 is TGTGCCAGCAGTGGACCGGGACAGGGGTTGGGGAACACTGAAGCTTTCTTT.